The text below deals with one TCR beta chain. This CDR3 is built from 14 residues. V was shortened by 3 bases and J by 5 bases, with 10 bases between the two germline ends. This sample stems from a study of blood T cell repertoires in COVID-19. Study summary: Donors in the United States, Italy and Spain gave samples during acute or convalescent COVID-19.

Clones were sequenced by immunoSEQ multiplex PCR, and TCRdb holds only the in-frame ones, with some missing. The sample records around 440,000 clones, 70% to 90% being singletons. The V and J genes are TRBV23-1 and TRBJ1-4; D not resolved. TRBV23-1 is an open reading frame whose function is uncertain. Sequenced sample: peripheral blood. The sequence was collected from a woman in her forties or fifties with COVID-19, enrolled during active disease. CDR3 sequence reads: CASSHRGKNEKLFF. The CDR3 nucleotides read TGCGCCAGCAGTCATCGAGGGAAAAATGAAAAACTGTTTTTT.